The TCR beta chain under discussion was sequenced for a study of blood T cell repertoires in COVID-19. Study at large: Researchers got acute and convalescent COVID-19 samples from the United States, Italy and Spain. PBMCs, B-cell-depleted T cells, or T cells provided the cDNA or gDNA that made up the material.

Germline V gene lookup returns CDR1 SQVTM and CDR2 ANQGSEA. There are 12 residues in the CDR3. V was cut by 5 bases and J by 5 bases, with 12 bases left in between. Per the study methods: Reference gene primer amplification in the assay estimated nucleated cell counts. Method: immunoSEQ multiplex PCR; TCRdb's copy keeps in-frame clones and lacks some. That table supplies the V and J calls and clone size; D and trimming were determined from the DNA. The data show tens of thousands of clones, 80% to 90% seen once. This TCR derives from a man aged 35 to 55 with acute or convalescent COVID-19. Sequencing was carried out using peripheral blood. The rearrangement links TRBV29-1 to TRBJ1-2, with D unclear. CDR3 sequence: CSVFILGYGYTF. The CDR3 DNA reads TGCAGCGTTTTTATCCTCGGTTATGGCTACACCTTC.